The sequence of this T cell receptor (beta chain) was determined in a study of T cell responses to AZD1222 COVID-19 vaccine. Study observations and caveats: The reported proportion of spike-specific TCRs targeting unmutated variant regions was nearly half. Across the whole spike, CD4 TCRs peaked at regions 160-218 and 743-854.

This clone was recorded only once. Its target is unknown. The V end lost 6 bases, the J end lost 5 bases, and 13 bases lay between the germline ends. In germline, CDR1 is MNHEY, CDR2 SVGAGI. The CDR3 extends over 13 amino acids. Clones were sequenced by immunoSEQ multiplex PCR, and TCRdb holds only the in-frame ones, with some missing. The sample consists of some 150,000 clones, roughly 85% of them appearing once. The V gene is TRBV6-5, the J gene TRBJ1-1; a weak D match, TRBD1 (5 bases). Sequenced material: peripheral blood, taken 28 days after the second dose of the MenACWY control vaccine. The clonotype originates from an adult who received the MenACWY meningococcal vaccine as a control. Written as DNA, the CDR3 is TGTGCCAGCAGGGGGCTTAGCTATACTGAAGCTTTCTTT. Amino acids: CASRGLSYTEAFF.